This is a list of T cell receptor beta chains from one sample in a study of a mutant IDH1 vaccine in newly diagnosed glioma. The repertoire was sequenced with immunoSEQ multiplex PCR; TCRdb's copy has only in-frame clones and lacks some. This table holds approximately 54,000 clones, approximately 80% found once. The material sequenced was PBMCs, taken from a glioma patient treated with radiotherapy, temozolomide or both. All receptors come from a man aged 18 to 35 with glioma. CDR3s include the opening cysteine and the closing phenylalanine or tryptophan. A D gene is named only where the DNA matches it firmly. Clone size is not always given. Where it is, it says once, few, many or a class for expanded clones.

V gene	clone size	J gene	CDR3 length	D gene	CDR3 protein	CDR3 DNA
TRBV19	-	TRBJ2-6	18	-	CATREDSPLNPGANVLTF	TGTGCTACTCGAGAGGACAGCCCCCTTAATCCTGGGGCCAACGTCCTGACTTTC
TRBV9	-	TRBJ1-1	15	-	CASSVAGGPNTEAFF	TGTGCCAGCAGCGTCGCGGGGGGTCCGAACACTGAAGCTTTCTTT
TRBV2	few	TRBJ2-7	13	TRBD2	CASFSGGGYEQYF	TGTGCCAGCTTCAGCGGGGGAGGCTACGAGCAGTACTTC
TRBV27	-	TRBJ2-7	15	TRBD2	CASSKTSGLSYEQYF	TGTGCCAGCAGTAAGACTAGCGGCCTCTCCTACGAGCAGTACTTC
TRBV7-2	-	TRBJ1-1	13	-	CASKKRGFTEAFF	TGTGCCAGCAAGAAGAGGGGGTTTACTGAAGCTTTCTTT
TRBV7-2	-	TRBJ1-1	13	-	CASSLGGATEAFF	TGTGCCAGCAGCTTAGGCGGGGCCACTGAAGCTTTCTTT
TRBV30	-	TRBJ2-7	11	-	CAWSVGGEQYF	TGTGCCTGGAGTGTGGGGGGCGAGCAGTACTTC
TRBV19	-	TRBJ1-2	12	-	CASRTEPYGYTF	TGTGCCAGTAGGACAGAACCCTATGGCTACACCTTC
TRBV6-1	few	TRBJ1-2	15	-	CASSVGSSRDVGYTF	TGTGCCAGCAGTGTAGGCTCTAGCAGGGACGTTGGCTACACCTTC
TRBV9	-	TRBJ2-3	16	TRBD1	CASSLRTGASTDTQYF	TGTGCCAGCAGCTTACGGACAGGCGCCAGCACAGATACGCAGTATTTT
TRBV4-1	few	TRBJ2-1	17	-	CASSQQGPGWLENEQFF	TGCGCCAGCAGCCAACAGGGCCCAGGGTGGTTAGAAAATGAGCAGTTCTTC
TRBV5-5	-	TRBJ2-7	15	-	CASSLAPDGPYEQYF	TGTGCCAGCAGCTTGGCGCCAGACGGTCCCTACGAGCAGTACTTC
TRBV20-1	-	TRBJ2-5	11	-	CSASGPSTQYF	TGCAGTGCTAGTGGCCCTTCAACCCAGTACTTC
TRBV7-9	-	TRBJ1-1	15	-	CASSLGPLGPTEAFF	TGTGCCAGCAGCCTGGGACCTCTGGGGCCCACTGAAGCTTTCTTT
TRBV7-8	-	TRBJ2-5	13	TRBD1	CASSSYRGETQYF	TGTGCCAGCAGTAGCTACAGGGGAGAGACCCAGTACTTC
TRBV6-1	-	TRBJ2-3	13	TRBD2	CATSSGTLDTQYF	TGTGCCACCTCTAGCGGGACTTTGGATACGCAGTATTTT
TRBV30	-	TRBJ2-4	13	-	CAWMGQGEGIQYF	TGTGCCTGGATGGGGCAGGGCGAGGGCATTCAGTACTTC
TRBV5-8	-	TRBJ1-5	13	TRBD1	CASLGQSNQPQHF	TGTGCCAGCCTGGGACAGTCAAATCAGCCCCAGCATTTT
TRBV7-2	once	TRBJ2-5	14	TRBD1	CASSLDRVQETQYF	TGTGCCAGCAGCCTAGACAGGGTTCAAGAGACCCAGTACTTC
TRBV7-9	-	TRBJ1-1	15	-	CASSYGAWGGTEAFF	TGTGCCAGCAGCTATGGGGCTTGGGGGGGCACTGAAGCTTTCTTT
TRBV5-1	once	TRBJ1-2	13	-	CASSVGPPYGYTF	TGCGCCAGCAGCGTAGGACCGCCCTATGGCTACACCTTC
TRBV29-1	-	TRBJ2-7	12	-	CSVNTDAGEQYF	TGCAGCGTTAACACGGACGCAGGGGAGCAGTACTTC
TRBV30	-	TRBJ1-5	12	-	CAWSLDNQPQHF	TGTGCCTGGAGTCTAGACAATCAGCCCCAGCATTTT
TRBV7-9	-	TRBJ1-2	15	-	CASSYRNFGGRGYTF	TGTGCCAGCAGCTACCGTAATTTCGGAGGTAGGGGCTACACCTTC
TRBV14	-	TRBJ1-2	15	TRBD1	CASSRQQGPRYGYTF	TGTGCCAGCAGCCGGCAACAGGGGCCTCGCTATGGCTACACCTTC
TRBV29-1	-	TRBJ1-1	13	-	CSVERAGSTEAFF	TGCAGCGTTGAAAGGGCGGGGAGCACTGAAGCTTTCTTT
TRBV18	few	TRBJ1-1	15	TRBD1	CASSPGQGTNTEAFF	TGTGCCAGCTCACCCGGACAGGGGACGAACACTGAAGCTTTCTTT
TRBV6-5	-	TRBJ2-2	11	-	CASSQTGELFF	TGTGCCAGCAGTCAGACCGGGGAGCTGTTTTTT
TRBV30	-	TRBJ1-4	15	TRBD1	CAWTQSTGSGEKLFF	TGTGCCTGGACCCAATCGACAGGGTCGGGTGAAAAACTGTTTTTT
TRBV30	-	TRBJ1-6	17	-	CAWSRPGHITRSSPLHF	TGTGCCTGGAGTAGGCCGGGACACATAACTCGGAGTTCACCCCTCCACTTT
TRBV5-1	-	TRBJ2-7	18	-	CASSLRFYSAGRTTEQYF	TGCGCCAGCAGCTTACGGTTTTACTCGGCAGGGCGGACTACGGAGCAGTACTTC
TRBV7-9	-	TRBJ1-1	14	TRBD1	CASSLMTGETEAFF	TGTGCCAGCAGCTTAATGACAGGGGAGACTGAAGCTTTCTTT
TRBV9	-	TRBJ1-3	17	-	CASSPRQLTGAGNTIYF	TGTGCCAGCAGCCCCCGACAGCTAACAGGAGCTGGAAACACCATATATTTT
TRBV6-4	-	TRBJ2-7	14	TRBD1	CASSDSPRQGPYFF	TGTGCCAGCAGTGACTCGCCCCGACAGGGCCCATATTTCTTC
TRBV6-6	-	TRBJ1-1	16	TRBD1	CASSYPPGTGNTEAFF	TGTGCCAGCAGTTACCCTCCCGGGACAGGGAACACTGAAGCTTTCTTT
TRBV30	-	TRBJ2-1	17	TRBD2	CAWSYRSTSGDYNEQFF	TGTGCCTGGAGTTACCGATCGACTAGCGGGGATTACAATGAGCAGTTCTTC
TRBV27	once	TRBJ1-5	14	-	CASSLNRGNQPQHF	TGTGCCAGCAGTTTAAACAGGGGCAATCAGCCCCAGCATTTT
TRBV12-1	-	TRBJ1-5	18	-	CASSSETTLRGFDQPQHF	TGTGCCAGCAGCTCGGAAACTACCTTAAGGGGGTTTGATCAGCCCCAGCATTTT
TRBV6-6	-	TRBJ1-1	14	-	CASSPRSMNTEAFF	TGTGCCAGCAGTCCCCGATCAATGAACACTGAAGCTTTCTTT
TRBV25-1	few	TRBJ1-1	14	-	CASSRDILGTEAFF	TGTGCCAGCTCTCGGGACATACTGGGGACTGAAGCTTTCTTT
TRBV5-4	-	TRBJ2-7	14	TRBD2	CASSSGGGHYEQYF	TGTGCCAGCAGCTCCGGGGGGGGACACTACGAGCAGTACTTC
TRBV4-2	-	TRBJ1-2	14	-	CASSQESRVSGYTF	TGTGCCAGCAGCCAAGAGAGCAGGGTAAGTGGCTACACCTTC
TRBV7-2	-	TRBJ2-2	17	TRBD2	CASSLWVRGGSTGELFF	TGTGCCAGCAGCTTGTGGGTGCGGGGGGGATCCACCGGGGAGCTGTTTTTT
TRBV9	few	TRBJ2-7	14	-	CASSVGVASYEQYF	TGTGCCAGCAGCGTAGGGGTAGCGAGCTACGAGCAGTACTTC
TRBV5-4	-	TRBJ1-1	14	-	CASRLGGPNTEAFF	TGTGCCAGCCGACTAGGGGGGCCCAACACTGAAGCTTTCTTT
TRBV30	few	TRBJ1-1	13	-	CAWILWGNSEAFF	TGTGCCTGGATTCTGTGGGGGAACTCTGAAGCTTTCTTT
TRBV5-6	-	TRBJ1-1	14	-	CASSRIPANTEAFF	TGTGCCAGCAGCCGGATTCCGGCGAACACTGAAGCTTTCTTT
TRBV6-1	-	TRBJ1-4	12	TRBD1	CASRTGTGKLFF	TGTGCCAGCAGAACCGGGACAGGGAAACTGTTTTTT
TRBV2	-	TRBJ1-2	11	-	CASRPQLGYTF	TGTGCCAGCAGGCCCCAATTAGGCTACACCTTC
TRBV4-2	-	TRBJ2-5	13	TRBD1	CASSEQGQETQYF	TGTGCCAGCAGCGAACAGGGGCAAGAGACCCAGTACTTC
TRBV7-9	few	TRBJ1-1	11	-	CASSTNTEAFF	TGTGCCAGCAGCACCAACACTGAAGCTTTCTTT
TRBV30	few	TRBJ1-1	13	-	CAWSGQLNTEAFF	TGTGCCTGGAGTGGACAGTTGAACACTGAAGCTTTCTTT
TRBV6-1	-	TRBJ2-7	13	-	CASSETGAYEQYF	TGTGCCAGCAGTGAAACAGGCGCCTACGAGCAGTACTTC
TRBV2	-	TRBJ2-1	13	-	CASSESSYNEQFF	TGTGCCAGCAGCGAGAGCTCCTACAATGAGCAGTTCTTC
TRBV5-1	once	TRBJ2-7	15	TRBD1	CASSPTGTGTYEQYF	TGCGCCAGCAGCCCCACCGGGACAGGGACCTACGAGCAGTACTTC
TRBV5-6	-	TRBJ2-3	17	TRBD2	CASSLLSLAERTDTQYF	TGTGCCAGCAGCTTGCTATCACTAGCGGAGAGAACAGATACGCAGTATTTT
TRBV14	few	TRBJ1-2	15	-	CASSQAGREAYGYTF	TGTGCCAGCAGCCAAGCCGGCAGGGAGGCGTATGGCTACACCTTC
TRBV19	-	TRBJ2-2	17	-	CASSRRGPQFFGGELFF	TGTGCCAGTAGTAGGCGGGGCCCCCAATTCTTTGGCGGGGAGCTGTTTTTT